This T cell receptor beta chain was observed in a study of blood T cell repertoires in COVID-19. Assay used: immunoSEQ multiplex PCR; TCRdb lists only in-frame clones, some missing. The sample lists 350,000 to 450,000 clones, 80% to 90% seen once, with 1% to 1.3% in the top ten. The CDR3 loop spans 14 amino acids. Germline lookup yields CDR1 LGHNT and CDR2 FRNRAP. The V and J ends lost 7 bases and 12 bases respectively, with 23 bases between them. The J gene is TRBJ2-3, the V gene TRBV12-5, with D perhaps matching TRBD2 (6 bases). This sequence was found in a man aged 25 to 40 who had recovered from COVID-19. Sequenced: PBMCs or T cells enriched from blood (not recorded which). The CDR3 DNA follows: TGTGCTAGTGCCCCGGGGGAAAGCGGCAGAACCCAGTATTTT. It specifies CASAPGESGRTQYF.